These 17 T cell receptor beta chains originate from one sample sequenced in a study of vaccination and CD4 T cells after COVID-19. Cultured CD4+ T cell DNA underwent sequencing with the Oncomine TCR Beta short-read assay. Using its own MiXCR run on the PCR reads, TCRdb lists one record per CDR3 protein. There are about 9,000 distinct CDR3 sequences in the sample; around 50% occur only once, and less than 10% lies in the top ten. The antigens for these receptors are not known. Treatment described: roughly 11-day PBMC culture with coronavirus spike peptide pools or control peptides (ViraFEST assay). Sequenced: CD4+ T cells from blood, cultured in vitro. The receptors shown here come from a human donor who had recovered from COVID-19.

CDR3 nucleotide sequence: TGTGCCAGCAGGACGGACGGCTATGGCTACACCTTC. This encodes CASRTDGYGYTF. V gene TRBV6-2 or TRBV6-3 combines with J gene TRBJ1-2, with D unresolved. The CDR3 runs to 12 residues. Deletions cut 6 bases from V and 4 bases from J, with 9 bases between. Germline V CDR1 and CDR2: MNHEY, SVGEGT.

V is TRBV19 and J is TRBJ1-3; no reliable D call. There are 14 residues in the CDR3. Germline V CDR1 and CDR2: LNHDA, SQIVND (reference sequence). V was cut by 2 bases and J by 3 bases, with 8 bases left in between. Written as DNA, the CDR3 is TGTGCCAGTAGTATAAAGGTGTATGGAAACACCATATATTTT. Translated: CASSIKVYGNTIYF.

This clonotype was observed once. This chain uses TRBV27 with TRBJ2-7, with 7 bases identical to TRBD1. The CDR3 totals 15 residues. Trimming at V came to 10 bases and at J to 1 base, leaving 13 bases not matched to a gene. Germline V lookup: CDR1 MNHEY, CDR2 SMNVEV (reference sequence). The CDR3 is CATNRNRGGSYEQYF. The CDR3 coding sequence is TGTGCCACCAACCGAAACAGGGGTGGGTCCTACGAGCAGTACTTC.

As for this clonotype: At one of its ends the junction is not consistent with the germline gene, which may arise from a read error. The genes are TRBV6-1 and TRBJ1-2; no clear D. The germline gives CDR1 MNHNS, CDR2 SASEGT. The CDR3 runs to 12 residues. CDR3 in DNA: TGTGCCAGCAGGGAAGGGTTCTATGGCTACACCTTC. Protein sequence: CASREGFYGYTF.

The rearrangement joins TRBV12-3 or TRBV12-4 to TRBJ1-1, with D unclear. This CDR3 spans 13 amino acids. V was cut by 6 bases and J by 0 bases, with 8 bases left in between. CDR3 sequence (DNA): TGTGCCAGCAGAACAGTAGTGAACACTGAAGCTTTCTTT. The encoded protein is CASRTVVNTEAFF.

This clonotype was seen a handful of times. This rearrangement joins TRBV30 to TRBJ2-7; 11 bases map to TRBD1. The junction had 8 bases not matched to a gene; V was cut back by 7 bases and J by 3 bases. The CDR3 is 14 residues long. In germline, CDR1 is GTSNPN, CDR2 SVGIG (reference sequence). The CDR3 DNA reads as TGTGCCTACACCGGGACAGGGGGTTACTACGAGCAGTACTTC. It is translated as CAYTGTGGYYEQYF.

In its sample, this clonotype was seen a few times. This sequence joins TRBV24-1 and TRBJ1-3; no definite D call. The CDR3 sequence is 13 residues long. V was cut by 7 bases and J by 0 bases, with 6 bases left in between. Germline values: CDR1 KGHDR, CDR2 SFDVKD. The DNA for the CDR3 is TGTGCCACCAGCGCCTCCTCTGGAAACACCATATATTTT. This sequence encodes CATSASSGNTIYF.

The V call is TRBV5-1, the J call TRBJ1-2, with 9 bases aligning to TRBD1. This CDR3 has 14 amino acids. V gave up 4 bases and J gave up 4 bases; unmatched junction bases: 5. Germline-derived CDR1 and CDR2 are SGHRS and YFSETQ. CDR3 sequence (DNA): TGCGCCAGCAGCCCAGGGACAGGGAGCTATGGCTACACCTTC. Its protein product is CASSPGTGSYGYTF.

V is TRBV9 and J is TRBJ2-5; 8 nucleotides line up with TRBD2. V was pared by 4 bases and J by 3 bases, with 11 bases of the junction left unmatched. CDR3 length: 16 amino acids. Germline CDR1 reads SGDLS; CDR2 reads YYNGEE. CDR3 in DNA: TGTGCCAGCAGCACCCAACTCGGGGGGGCAAAAGAGACCCAGTACTTC. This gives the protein CASSTQLGGAKETQYF.

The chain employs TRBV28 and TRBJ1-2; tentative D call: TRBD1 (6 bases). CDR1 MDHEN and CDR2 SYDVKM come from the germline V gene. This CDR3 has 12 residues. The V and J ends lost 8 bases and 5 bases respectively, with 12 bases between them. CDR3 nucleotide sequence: TGTGCCAGCGTAGGGACACTTTATGGCTACACCTTC. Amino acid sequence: CASVGTLYGYTF.

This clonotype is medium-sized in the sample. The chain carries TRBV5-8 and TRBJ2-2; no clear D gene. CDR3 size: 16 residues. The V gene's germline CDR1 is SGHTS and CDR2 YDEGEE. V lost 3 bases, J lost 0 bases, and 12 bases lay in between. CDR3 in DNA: TGTGCCAGCAGCTCCGGACGGGTCGCGAACACCGGGGAGCTGTTTTTT. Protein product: CASSSGRVANTGELFF. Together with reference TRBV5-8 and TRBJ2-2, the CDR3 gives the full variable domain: EAGVTQSPTHLIKTRGQQATLRCSPISGHTSVYWYQQALGLGLQFLLWYDEGEERNRGNFPPRFSGRQFPNYSSELNVNALELEDSALYLCASSSGRVANTGELFFGEGSRLTVL.

CDR3 region: CASSPVTGGVTEAFF. CDR3 nucleotides: TGTGCCAGCAGTCCAGTGACAGGGGGTGTCACTGAAGCTTTCTTT. This rearrangement joins TRBV6-2 or TRBV6-3 to TRBJ1-1, with 9 nucleotides matching TRBD1. The length of the CDR3 is 15 residues. V trimming: 5 bases; J trimming: 4 bases; junction bases outside the gene matches: 8. CDR1 MNHEY and CDR2 SVGEGT come from the germline V gene.

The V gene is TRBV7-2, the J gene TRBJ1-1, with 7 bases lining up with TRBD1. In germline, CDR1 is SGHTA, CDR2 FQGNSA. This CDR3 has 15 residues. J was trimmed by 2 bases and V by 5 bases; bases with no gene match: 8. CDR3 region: CASSPGQPINTEAFF. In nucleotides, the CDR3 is TGTGCCAGCAGCCCGGGACAGCCTATTAACACTGAAGCTTTCTTT.

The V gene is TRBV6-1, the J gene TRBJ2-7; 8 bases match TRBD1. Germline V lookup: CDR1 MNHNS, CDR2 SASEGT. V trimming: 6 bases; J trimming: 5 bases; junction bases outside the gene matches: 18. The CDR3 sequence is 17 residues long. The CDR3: CASRGRGTGHRGHEQYF. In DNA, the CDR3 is TGTGCCAGCAGAGGACGCGGGACAGGACATAGGGGGCACGAGCAGTACTTC.

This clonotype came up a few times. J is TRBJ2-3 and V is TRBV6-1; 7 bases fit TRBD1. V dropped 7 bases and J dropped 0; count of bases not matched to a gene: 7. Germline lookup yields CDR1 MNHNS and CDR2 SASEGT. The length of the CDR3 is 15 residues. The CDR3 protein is CASKGATTSTDTQYF. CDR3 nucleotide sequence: TGTGCCAGCAAGGGGGCTACAACTAGCACAGATACGCAGTATTTT.

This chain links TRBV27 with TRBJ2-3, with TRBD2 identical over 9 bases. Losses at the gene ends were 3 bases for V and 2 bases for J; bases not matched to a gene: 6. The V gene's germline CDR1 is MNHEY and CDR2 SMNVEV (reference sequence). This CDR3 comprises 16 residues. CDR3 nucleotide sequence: TGTGCCAGCAGTTTCCGAGCGGGAGGTGTCACAGATACGCAGTATTTT. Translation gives CASSFRAGGVTDTQYF.

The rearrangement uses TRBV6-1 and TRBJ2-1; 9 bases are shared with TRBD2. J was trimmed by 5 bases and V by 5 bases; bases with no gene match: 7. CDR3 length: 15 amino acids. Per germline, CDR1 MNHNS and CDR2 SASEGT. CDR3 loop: CASSLRGGAHNEQFF. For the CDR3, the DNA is TGTGCCAGCAGTCTCCGCGGGGGGGCCCACAATGAGCAGTTCTTC.